This T cell receptor (beta chain) derives from a study of T cell repertoires in cytomegalovirus infection. Broader study findings: CMV carriers having the relevant HLA were flagged by cumulative public TCR beta family frequency.

The germline CDR1 and CDR2 sequences are MNHNS and SASEGT. Trimming removed 2 bases at V and 9 bases at J, with 17 bases between. There are 16 residues in the CDR3. A remark on this clonotype: Its target is not known.

One entry per CDR3 protein results from TCRdb running MiXCR on the reads. Found here are 640,000 or so distinct CDR3 sequences, roughly 30% of them singletons; the top ten hold approximately 18%. This specimen consisted of cultured PBMCs, obtained from culture after CMV antigen stimulation. The rearrangement joins TRBV6-1 to TRBJ1-6, with a weak D call TRBD1 (6 bases). The source of this sequence is a human donor in good health (CMV status not recorded). Some clones in this sample may be carry-over from other donors' samples. CDR3 sequence (DNA): TGTGCCAGCAGTGAACGGGGGCGGCCTCTTCCTTCACCCCTCCACTTT. The encoded protein is CASSERGRPLPSPLHF.